The sequence of this T cell receptor beta chain was determined in a study of early T cells in non-severe SARS-CoV-2 infection. Study details: Whole-blood bulk RNA, unsorted, was sequenced, and chains were unpaired.

Unique molecular identifiers (one per individual cDNA molecule) were attached. TCRdb used MiXCR to reprocess the 5' RACE reads, holding one entry per CDR3 protein. The sample carries tens of thousands of distinct CDR3 sequences, approximately 12% recorded once. This clonotype showed up just a few times. Its antigen is as yet unknown. Broader study findings: Database matching using VDJdb favored anti-spike CD8 responses, with private and CD4 specificities left missing.

The CDR3 length is 13 residues. Per the germline V gene, CDR1 is SGHTA and CDR2 is FQGTGA. V shed 2 bases and J shed 7 bases, with 9 bases lying between them. The starting material was whole blood, obtained at baseline. This TCR came from an adult who was a healthcare worker with PCR-confirmed SARS-CoV-2 infection or an uninfected control (not recorded which). The chain carries TRBV7-3 and TRBJ2-1, with D possibly matching TRBD2 (5 bases). CDR3 sequence reads: CASSLFGGNEQFF. The CDR3, as DNA: TGTGCCAGCAGCTTATTCGGCGGGAATGAGCAGTTCTTC. Full variable domain (missing parts from reference TRBV7-3 and TRBJ2-1): GAGVSQTPSNKVTEKGKYVELRCDPISGHTALYWYRQSLGQGPEFLIYFQGTGAADDSGLPNDRFFAVRPEGSVSTLKIQRTERGDSAVYLCASSLFGGNEQFFGPGTRLTVL.